The entry below describes one T cell receptor (beta chain). The CDR3 runs 14 residues. V was pared by 1 base and J by 6 bases, with 10 bases between. CDR1 and CDR2 from the germline V gene are MGHRA and YSYEKL. This record comes from a study of blood T cell repertoires in COVID-19. Looking at the study overall: Researchers got acute and convalescent COVID-19 samples from the United States, Italy and Spain. Sources were T cells, B-cell-depleted T cells, or PBMCs; the material itself was cDNA or gDNA.

Original methodology: For nucleated cells, counts were estimated from reference gene primer amplification. Produced via immunoSEQ multiplex PCR; TCRdb's table is partial and in-frame only. That table is the source of V, J and clone size, and D and trimming were worked out from the DNA. Here the sample spans over 70,000 clones, approximately 83% being singletons. This rearrangement joins TRBV4-1 to TRBJ2-1; no clear D. The sequencing sample was made of peripheral blood. The sequence was collected from a woman aged 60-75 years with acute or convalescent COVID-19. CDR3 region: CASSQGPRSNEQFF. The CDR3 DNA reads as TGCGCCAGCAGCCAAGGGCCTAGAAGCAATGAGCAGTTCTTC.